This T cell receptor beta chain came from a study of CD8+ T cells in alopecia areata. V gave up 2 bases and J gave up 2 bases, with 9 bases separating them. This CDR3 is 14 amino acids long. Germline V gives CDR1 NNHDY, CDR2 SYVADS. Sequencing relied on a cDNA template that was reverse transcribed from extracted RNA. Clones were read by immunoSEQ multiplex PCR, and TCRdb kept only the in-frame ones, dropping some. This repertoire lists some 110,000 clones without singletons; roughly a fifth sits in the top ten. Study observations and caveats: Against the mouse data, patients shared TCRs less clearly, possibly for HLA reasons. Clonality exceeded that of normal scalp in lesional scalp, most notably in alopecia totalis/universalis.

This clone was observed a handful of times. Antigen: not known. Gene names refer to mouse genes. The read is 4 residues too short to cover the CDR3 end, so that end is filled in from the germline J gene. J is TRBJ2-5 and V is TRBV13-3, with D possibly being TRBD2 (6 bases). Source material: lesional skin. This receptor was taken from a C3H/HeJ mouse with alopecia areata. MHC haplotype here: H2-k. CDR3: CASSEGDSQDTQYF. CDR3 bases read: TGTGCCAGCAGTGAAGGGGACTCCCAAGAC. The complete variable domain, with remaining parts taken from reference TRBV13-3 and TRBJ2-5, reads EAAVTQSPRSKVAVTGGKVTLSCHQTNNHDYMYWYRQDTGHGLRLIHYSYVADSTEKGDIPDGYKASRPSQENFSLILELASLSQTAVYFCASSEGDSQDTQYFGPGTRLLVL.